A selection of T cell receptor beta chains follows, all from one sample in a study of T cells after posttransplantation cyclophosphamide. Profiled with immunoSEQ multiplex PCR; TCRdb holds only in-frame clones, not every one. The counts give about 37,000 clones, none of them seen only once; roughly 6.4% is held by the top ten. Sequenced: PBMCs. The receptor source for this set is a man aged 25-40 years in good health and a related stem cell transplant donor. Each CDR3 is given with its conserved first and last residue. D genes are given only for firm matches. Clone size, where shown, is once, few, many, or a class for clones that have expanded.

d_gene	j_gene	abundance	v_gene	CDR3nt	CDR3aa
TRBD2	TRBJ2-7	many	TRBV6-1	TGTGCCAGCAGTGCCAATCTAGCGGGGTCCTACGAGCAGTACTTC	CASSANLAGSYEQYF
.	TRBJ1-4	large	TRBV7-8	TGTGCCAGCAGCTTAGCTACAGGGTCCGAAAAACTGTTTTTT	CASSLATGSEKLFF
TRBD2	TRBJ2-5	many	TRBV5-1	TGCGCCAGCAGCAGTGGGACTAGCGGGGGCCAAGAGACCCAGTACTTC	CASSSGTSGGQETQYF
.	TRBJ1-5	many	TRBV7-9	TGTGCCAGCAGCTTAGGCCACGGGGTGGGTCAGCCCCAGCATTTT	CASSLGHGVGQPQHF
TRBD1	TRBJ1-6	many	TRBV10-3	TGTGCCATCAGTGAAGGACAGGGTTTGAAAAATTCACCCCTCCACTTT	CAISEGQGLKNSPLHF
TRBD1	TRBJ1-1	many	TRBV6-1	TGTGCCAGCAGTGAAAACAGGGGGAACACTGAAGCTTTCTTT	CASSENRGNTEAFF
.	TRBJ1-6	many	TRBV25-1	TGTGCCAGCAGTGAATGGAAGGGTCCAGATTCACCCCTCCACTTT	CASSEWKGPDSPLHF
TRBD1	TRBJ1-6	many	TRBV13	TGTGCCAGCAGCAAGCGGGACAGGGAAGGTTCACCCCTCCACTTT	CASSKRDREGSPLHF
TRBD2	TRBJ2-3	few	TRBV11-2	TGTGCCAGCAGCATTACTAGCGGGGGGGCTACCTTAAGCACAGATACGCAGTATTTT	CASSITSGGATLSTDTQYF
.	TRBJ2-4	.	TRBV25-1	TGTGCCAGCAATATCCAGGACAGATACTCTCTAGCCAAAAACATTCAGTACTTC	CASNIQDRYSLAKNIQYF
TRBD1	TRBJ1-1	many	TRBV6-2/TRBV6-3	TGTGCCAGCAGTTACTCGAGGGGACAGCTGAACACTGAAGCTTTCTTT	CASSYSRGQLNTEAFF
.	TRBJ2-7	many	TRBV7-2	TGTGCCAGCAGCTTAGGGGGGCTAGGATCCTACGAGCAGTACTTC	CASSLGGLGSYEQYF
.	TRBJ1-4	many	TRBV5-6	TGTGCCAGCAGCTTGTCCCTCCGGGCAACTAATGAAAAACTGTTTTTT	CASSLSLRATNEKLFF
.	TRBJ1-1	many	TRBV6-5	TGTGCCAGCAGTTACCCTCAGGGGCTCGCTGAAGCTTTCTTT	CASSYPQGLAEAFF
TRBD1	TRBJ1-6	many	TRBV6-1	TGTGCCAGCAGGAGGGACAGAGATAATTCACCCCTCCACTTT	CASRRDRDNSPLHF
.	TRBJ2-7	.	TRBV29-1	TGCAGCGTTGAAGGCAGGGACGAGCAGTACTTC	CSVEGRDEQYF
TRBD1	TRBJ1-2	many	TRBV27	TGTGCCAGCAGTTTAAGGCGACAGGGTGGTAGTGGCTACACCTTC	CASSLRRQGGSGYTF
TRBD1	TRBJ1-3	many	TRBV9	TGTGCCAGCAGCGCAACAGGGGCTGGAAACACCATATATTTT	CASSATGAGNTIYF
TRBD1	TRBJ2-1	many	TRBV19	TGTGCCAGTGGGGACAGGGGGCGATTACTAGAGCAGTTCTTC	CASGDRGRLLEQFF
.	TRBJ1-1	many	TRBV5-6	TGTGCCAGCAGCTTTTATAACACTGAAGCTTTCTTT	CASSFYNTEAFF
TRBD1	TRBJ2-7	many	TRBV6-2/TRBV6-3	TGTGCCAGCAGCCACGGGACAGTCTACGAGCAGTACTTC	CASSHGTVYEQYF
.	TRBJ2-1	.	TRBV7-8	TGTGCCAGCAGCCCGCCTTTGCGATCGATCTCCTACAATGAGCAGTTCTTC	CASSPPLRSISYNEQFF
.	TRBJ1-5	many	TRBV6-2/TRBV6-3	TGTGCCAGCAGTTACATCTGGGCCTCCAATCAGCCCCAGCATTTT	CASSYIWASNQPQHF
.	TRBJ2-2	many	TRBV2	TGTGCCAGCAGTGATTCCCCGGCTAGTAAGCTGTTTTTT	CASSDSPASKLFF
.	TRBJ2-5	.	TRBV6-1	TGTGCCAGCAGTCCGTTCTCTCGGGACTCCCGTTTGTACTTC	CASSPFSRDSRLYF
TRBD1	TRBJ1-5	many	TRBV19	TGTGCCAGTAGTCCGGGACAGGGGGCGAGTCAGCCCCAGCATTTT	CASSPGQGASQPQHF
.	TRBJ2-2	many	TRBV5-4	TGTGCCAGCAGCTTGGTCCGGGGGACCGGGGAGCTGTTTTTT	CASSLVRGTGELFF
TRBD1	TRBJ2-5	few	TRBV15	TGTGCCACCAGTTCCTTGACAGGGTATAGAGAGCCCCAGTACTTC	CATSSLTGYREPQYF